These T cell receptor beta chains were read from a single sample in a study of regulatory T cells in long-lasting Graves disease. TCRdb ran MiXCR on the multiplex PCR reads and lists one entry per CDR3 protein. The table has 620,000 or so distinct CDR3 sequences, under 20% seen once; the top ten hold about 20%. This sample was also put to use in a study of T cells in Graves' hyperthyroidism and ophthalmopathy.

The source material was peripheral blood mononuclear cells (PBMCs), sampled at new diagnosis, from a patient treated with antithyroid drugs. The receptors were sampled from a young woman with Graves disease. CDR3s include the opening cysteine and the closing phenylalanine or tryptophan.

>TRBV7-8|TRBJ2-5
CASSLGPETQYF
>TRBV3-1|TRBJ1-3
CASSQATGRWHPAGNTIYF
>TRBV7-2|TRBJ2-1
CASSLAGALTANEQFF
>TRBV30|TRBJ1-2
CAWRRSGEMYGYTF
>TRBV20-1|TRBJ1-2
CSARSQGQVYGYTF
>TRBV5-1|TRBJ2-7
CASSIDSYEQYF
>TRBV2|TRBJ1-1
CASRYDRNTEAFF
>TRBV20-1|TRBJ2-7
CSAIDSYEQYF
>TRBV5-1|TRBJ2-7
CASSSLGQGYEQYF
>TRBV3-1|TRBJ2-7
CASSQVPSEQYF
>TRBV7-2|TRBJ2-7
CASSPGTPAYEQYF
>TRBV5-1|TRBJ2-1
CASSTPSLANVVEQFF
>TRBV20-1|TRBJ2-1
CSARGPRYNEQFF
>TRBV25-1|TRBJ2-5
CASSEDQGWETQYF
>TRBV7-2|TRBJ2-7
CASSRVGRESYEQYF
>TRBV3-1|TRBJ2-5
CASSQGRETQYF
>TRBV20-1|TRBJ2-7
CSAHQYDYEQYF
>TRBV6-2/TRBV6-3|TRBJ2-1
CASSAPFRLAANNEQFF
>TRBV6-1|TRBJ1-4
CASETGPKKLFF
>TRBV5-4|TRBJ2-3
CASSPRGGSRADTQYF
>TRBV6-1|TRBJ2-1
CASSPLAEAYNEQFF
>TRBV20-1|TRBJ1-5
CSASLGSSNQPQHF
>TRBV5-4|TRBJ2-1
CASSLDVASSYNEQFF
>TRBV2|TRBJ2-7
CASGTATYEQYF
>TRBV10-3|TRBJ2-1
CAISQGGAYNEQFF
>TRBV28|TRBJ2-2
CASTYGLSSSGRGTGELFF
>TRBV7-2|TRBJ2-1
CASSLKGQGARGNEQFF
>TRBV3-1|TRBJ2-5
CASSQSQGRETQYF
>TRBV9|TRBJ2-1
CASSGGGGLPSNEQFF
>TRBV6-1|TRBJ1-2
CASSEFPGYGYTF
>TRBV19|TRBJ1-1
CASSPRANTEAFF